The 30 T cell receptor beta chains presented below share a single source sample, sequenced in a study of OX40 agonist ivuxolimab in advanced cancers. This table comes from immunoSEQ multiplex PCR, and its TCRdb copy is limited to in-frame clones, with some not included. The sample yields about 100,000 clones, around 93% seen once. The sequencing here drew on CD4+ or CD8+ T cells sorted from blood, taken in a trial of the OX40 agonist ivuxolimab. Source of these receptors: an adult with an advanced solid tumor such as melanoma, head and neck, liver or kidney cancer.

The J gene is TRBJ2-1, the V gene TRBV28, with D maybe TRBD2 (6 bases). This CDR3 comprises 16 residues. From germline, CDR1 is MDHEN and CDR2 SYDVKM. V lost 10 bases to trimming and J lost 7 bases, with 26 bases between them. The DNA of the CDR3 is TGTGCCACGGAGGGACTTCCGGGAGCGGAAGGGAATGAGCAGTTCTTC. As protein: CATEGLPGAEGNEQFF. Looking up the rest from reference TRBV28 and TRBJ2-1 gives the full variable domain: DVKVTQSSRYLVKRTGEKVFLECVQDMDHENMFWYRQDPGLGLRLIYFSYDVKMKEKGDIPEGYSVSREKKERFSLILESASTNQTSMYLCATEGLPGAEGNEQFFGPGTRLTVL.

The chain carries TRBV11-2 and TRBJ1-1; 7 nucleotides agree with TRBD1. CDR3 length: 13 amino acids. Trimming removed 5 bases from V and 4 bases from J; junction bases left unmatched: 4. From germline, CDR1 is SGHAT and CDR2 FQNNGV. The chain's CDR3 is CASSRHRGTEAFF. The CDR3 coding sequence is TGTGCCAGCAGCCGCCACAGGGGCACTGAAGCTTTCTTT.

This clone is a singleton in its sample. V is TRBV5-1 and J is TRBJ2-7; perhaps TRBD1 as D (5 bases). Between the trimmed V and J ends, which lost 4 bases and 4 bases, there was a span of 12 bases. This CDR3 contains 13 residues. Germline-derived CDR1 and CDR2 are SGHRS and YFSETQ. CDR3 region: CASSVQTGYEQYF. CDR3 coding DNA: TGCGCCAGCAGCGTACAAACAGGTTACGAGCAGTACTTC.

V gene TRBV4-2 combines with J gene TRBJ2-2; TRBD2 matches at 10 bases. CDR3 length equals 18 residues. V trimming: 0 bases; J trimming: 5 bases; junction bases outside the gene matches: 9. Germline V gene sequence: CDR1 LGHNA, CDR2 YNFKEQ. For the CDR3, the DNA is TGTGCCAGCAGCCAAGAACTAGCGGGAACGGTCTTTACCGGGGAGCTGTTTTTT. It translates to CASSQELAGTVFTGELFF.

V and J are TRBV10-3 and TRBJ1-3; D is uncertain. Germline CDR1 and CDR2: ENHRY and SYGVKD. The CDR3 sequence is 15 residues long. V lost 3 bases and J 0 bases, leaving 9 bases between the germline ends. CDR3 protein: CAISDRASSGNTIYF. CDR3 nucleotides: TGTGCCATCAGTGATCGGGCTAGCTCTGGAAACACCATATATTTT.

The chain carries TRBV28 and TRBJ2-3; no definite D call. The V end was cut by 8 bases, the J end by 0 bases, with 21 bases between. The CDR3 length is 17 residues. Germline CDR1 reads MDHEN; CDR2 reads SYDVKM. For the CDR3, the DNA is TGTGCCAGCGGAACCTTTAGACACGGACGGAGCACAGATACGCAGTATTTT. Residues: CASGTFRHGRSTDTQYF.

The chain uses TRBV5-1 and TRBJ2-3; TRBD1 is a possible D gene (6 bases). The CDR3 is 14 amino acids. The V gene's germline CDR1 is SGHRS and CDR2 YFSETQ. Trimming removed 3 bases at V and 5 bases at J, with 13 bases between. CDR3 sequence: CASSWATGKDTQYF. As DNA, the CDR3 is TGCGCCAGCAGCTGGGCAACAGGGAAAGATACGCAGTATTTT.

The chain uses TRBV5-5 and TRBJ1-2, with TRBD1 identical over 7 bases. In germline, CDR1 is SGHKS, CDR2 YYEKEE (reference sequence). This CDR3 is built from 15 residues. V trimming: 0 bases; J trimming: 4 bases; junction bases outside the gene matches: 6. CDR3 protein: CASSLDPGGLYGYTF. CDR3 sequence (DNA): TGTGCCAGCAGCTTGGACCCAGGGGGGCTCTATGGCTACACCTTC.

The chain combines TRBV4-2 with TRBJ2-7; tentatively, D is TRBD2 (6 bases). In germline, CDR1 is LGHNA, CDR2 YNFKEQ. Trimming shortened V by 4 bases and J by 7 bases, and 20 bases separated the two germline ends. CDR3 length equals 15 residues. The CDR3 region has the DNA TGTGCCAGCAGCCCCCTAGCCGGGAGCGGTTTTGAGCAGTACTTC. It codes for CASSPLAGSGFEQYF.

The J gene is TRBJ2-2, the V gene TRBV7-2; 7 bases are a match to TRBD1. Germline V gives CDR1 SGHTA, CDR2 FQGNSA. The CDR3 runs 15 residues. V lost 5 bases, J lost 6 bases, and 9 bases stayed unmatched. As DNA, the CDR3 is TGTGCCAGCAGCCTACAGGGGTATGGTGCCGGGGAGCTGTTTTTT. It translates to CASSLQGYGAGELFF.

V and J are TRBV4-1 and TRBJ2-7; the match to TRBD1 covers 7 bases. In germline, CDR1 is MGHRA, CDR2 YSYEKL. V gave up 1 base and J gave up 2 bases; unmatched junction bases: 8. CDR3 length equals 16 residues. The CDR3 is CASSQGLSGQTYEQYF. In DNA form, the CDR3 reads TGCGCCAGCAGCCAAGGGCTCTCGGGACAGACCTACGAGCAGTACTTC.

The chain employs TRBV7-3 and TRBJ2-1; D is unclear. Deletions cut 4 bases from V and 6 bases from J, with 13 bases between. Germline loops: CDR1 SGHTA, CDR2 FQGTGA. This CDR3 has 14 amino acids. DNA for the CDR3: TGTGCCAGCAGCTCCGCCGGAGCCACCAATGAGCAGTTCTTC. Translating gives CASSSAGATNEQFF. The full variable domain, completed using reference TRBV7-3 and TRBJ2-1, is GAGVSQTPSNKVTEKGKYVELRCDPISGHTALYWYRQSLGQGPEFLIYFQGTGAADDSGLPNDRFFAVRPEGSVSTLKIQRTERGDSAVYLCASSSAGATNEQFFGPGTRLTVL.

The rearrangement joins TRBV4-2 to TRBJ1-2; no reliable D call. The CDR3 covers 15 residues. The V gene lost 0 bases and the J gene lost 6 bases, with 14 bases spanning the gap. Germline loops: CDR1 LGHNA, CDR2 YNFKEQ. CDR3 sequence: CASSQDQMDGHGYTF. DNA for the CDR3: TGTGCCAGCAGCCAAGATCAGATGGATGGGCATGGCTACACCTTC.

The chain has TRBV6-5 and TRBJ2-3; D remains unclear. CDR3 length equals 13 residues. CDR1 MNHEY and CDR2 SVGAGI come from the germline V gene. V shed 6 bases and J shed 6 bases, with 13 bases lying between them. The CDR3 region is CASSRGPDDTQYF. The CDR3 DNA follows: TGTGCCAGCAGCCGTGGACCCGACGATACGCAGTATTTT.

CDR3 in DNA: TGTGCCAGCAGTACCGTTCAGGGGAGGGGATACGAGCAGTACTTC. As protein: CASSTVQGRGYEQYF. This chain joins TRBV6-5 and TRBJ2-7; perhaps TRBD2 as D (7 bases). The CDR3 spans 15 residues. Germline V lookup: CDR1 MNHEY, CDR2 SVGAGI. Between the trimmed V and J ends, which lost 5 bases and 4 bases, there was a span of 18 bases.

This clone has a handful of counts. The rearrangement links TRBV5-4 to TRBJ1-2; no reliable D call. The CDR3 totals 11 residues. Germline V gene lookup returns CDR1 SGHNT and CDR2 YYREEE (reference sequence). V lost 7 bases and J 2 bases, leaving 6 bases between the germline ends. The CDR3 sequence: CASLDNYGYTF. The CDR3 nucleotides read TGTGCCAGCCTAGACAACTATGGCTACACCTTC. The full variable domain, rest sourced from reference TRBV5-4 and TRBJ1-2, is ETGVTQSPTHLIKTRGQQVTLRCSSQSGHNTVSWYQQALGQGPQFIFQYYREEENGRGNFPPRFSGLQFPNYSSELNVNALELDDSALYLCASLDNYGYTFGSGTRLTVV.

V gene TRBV18 combines with J gene TRBJ2-2, with 7 bases aligning to TRBD1. The V gene's germline CDR1 is KGHSH and CDR2 LQKENI. Trimming removed 3 bases from V and 3 bases from J; junction bases left unmatched: 13. The CDR3 loop spans 18 amino acids. The CDR3 coding sequence is TGTGCCAGCTCACCCACCGCTGACAGGGTACGGGACACCGGGGAGCTGTTTTTT. This sequence encodes CASSPTADRVRDTGELFF.

The chain is built from TRBV6-5 and TRBJ2-5, with D possibly TRBD1 on 6 matching bases. The CDR3 runs 14 residues. Trimming shortened V by 4 bases and J by 4 bases, and 13 bases separated the two germline ends. In germline, CDR1 is MNHEY, CDR2 SVGAGI. The CDR3 loop reads CASSSNRVVETQYF. The CDR3 DNA sequence: TGTGCCAGCAGTTCGAACAGGGTGGTAGAGACCCAGTACTTC.

The chain couples TRBV6-1 to TRBJ1-2, with 8 bases that match TRBD1. The CDR3 totals 17 residues. V trimming: 0 bases; J trimming: 5 bases; junction bases outside the gene matches: 11. Germline V lookup: CDR1 MNHNS, CDR2 SASEGT. The chain's CDR3 is CASSEALGAGGKYGYTF. The DNA for the CDR3 is TGTGCCAGCAGTGAAGCGCTGGGGGCAGGGGGCAAGTATGGCTACACCTTC.

The chain joins TRBV6-1 to TRBJ2-1, with TRBD2 as a possible D gene (5 bases). The CDR3 contains 16 residues. Germline V CDR1 and CDR2: MNHNS, SASEGT. The V end was cut by 1 base, the J end by 4 bases, with 14 bases between. The DNA for the CDR3 is TGTGCCAGCAGTGAAGATGGTACTAGGCGTTACAATGAGCAGTTCTTC. Its protein product is CASSEDGTRRYNEQFF.

Here the CDR3 DNA reads TGTGCCAGCAGTCGGCGGGGCAATCAGCCCCAGCATTTT. Amino acid sequence: CASSRRGNQPQHF. The J gene is TRBJ1-5, the V gene TRBV28, with D hard to call. The CDR3 is 13 residues long. V lost 5 bases and J 2 bases, leaving 7 bases between the germline ends. Per the germline V gene, CDR1 is MDHEN and CDR2 is SYDVKM.

The chain carries TRBV5-1 and TRBJ2-3; 7 bases are shared with TRBD2. The CDR3 extends over 14 amino acids. Germline V gene sequence: CDR1 SGHRS, CDR2 YFSETQ. The J segment lost 6 bases and the V segment lost 5 bases, leaving 9 bases of the junction unmatched. The CDR3 is CASSLLTSLDTQYF. The CDR3 coding sequence is TGCGCCAGCAGTTTATTGACTAGCCTCGATACGCAGTATTTT.

This chain uses TRBV5-5 with TRBJ1-1; 10 nucleotides line up with TRBD1. This CDR3 has 16 amino acids. V was clipped by 3 bases and J by 0 bases; unmatched bases: 5. CDR1 is SGHKS and CDR2 is YYEKEE in the germline V gene (reference sequence). CDR3 nucleotides: TGTGCCAGCAGCTATTTGGACAGGGGGTTGAACACTGAAGCTTTCTTT. Translated, it gives CASSYLDRGLNTEAFF.

The genes are TRBV2 and TRBJ2-7; 8 bases fit TRBD1. This CDR3 spans 14 amino acids. V was clipped by 5 bases and J by 3 bases; unmatched bases: 6. Germline V gene lookup returns CDR1 SNHLY and CDR2 FYNNEI. CDR3 bases: TGTGCCAGCAGTCCTGGGACAGGTAACTACGAGCAGTACTTC. Residues: CASSPGTGNYEQYF.

The V call is TRBV25-1, the J call TRBJ1-2; 7 bases line up with TRBD1. CDR1 is MGHDK, CDR2 SYGVNS, per germline. This CDR3 contains 13 residues. With 8 bases clipped from V and 8 bases from J, the junction kept 11 bases outside the gene matches. For the CDR3, the DNA is TGTGCCAGCCAACGACAAGGGGGCCTAGGCTACACCTTC. Translated, it gives CASQRQGGLGYTF.

V usage is TRBV5-6 and J usage is TRBJ2-5; 11 bases map to TRBD1. The CDR3 spans 14 residues. Germline V lookup: CDR1 SGHDT, CDR2 YYEEEE. V trimming: 5 bases; J trimming: 5 bases; junction bases outside the gene matches: 5. The CDR3 DNA is TGTGCCAGCAGGAGGACAGGGGGCCGGGAGACCCAGTACTTC. This translates into CASRRTGGRETQYF.

The chain combines TRBV11-1 with TRBJ1-1; a weak D match, TRBD1 (6 bases). V shed 5 bases and J shed 1 base, with 14 bases lying between them. Germline assignment: CDR1 SGHAT and CDR2 FQDESV (reference sequence). The length of the CDR3 is 15 residues. The CDR3, as DNA: TGTGCCAGCAGCGTAGTCAGGGGCGCGAACACTGAAGCTTTCTTT. Its translation: CASSVVRGANTEAFF.

The chain uses TRBV27 and TRBJ2-7; maybe TRBD2 (5 bases). This CDR3 is 13 amino acids long. Germline CDR1 and CDR2: MNHEY and SMNVEV (reference sequence). Trimming took 4 bases from V and 3 from J, leaving 10 bases between them. CDR3 sequence: CASSYLASYEQYF. CDR3 nucleotides: TGTGCCAGCAGTTATTTAGCGAGCTACGAGCAGTACTTC.

The chain recombines TRBV27 with TRBJ1-2; 7 bases map to TRBD1. This CDR3 spans 13 amino acids. Per the germline V gene, CDR1 is MNHEY and CDR2 is SMNVEV (reference sequence). Trimming took 3 bases from V and 6 from J; bases not matched to a gene: 4. The CDR3 DNA is TGTGCCAGCAGTTTTAGTACAGGGGATGGCTACACCTTC. Protein sequence: CASSFSTGDGYTF.

This clone was detected once. The chain employs TRBV5-4 and TRBJ2-5; tentatively, D is TRBD1 (5 bases). The V end lost 5 bases, the J end lost 3 bases, and 11 bases lay between the germline ends. From germline, CDR1 is SGHNT and CDR2 YYREEE (reference sequence). This CDR3 contains 13 residues. CDR3 sequence reads: CASSYAGKETQYF. The CDR3 DNA sequence: TGTGCCAGCAGTTACGCAGGGAAAGAGACCCAGTACTTC.